The 29 T cell receptor beta chains listed next were all sequenced from one sample in a study of blood T cell repertoires in COVID-19. Profiled with immunoSEQ multiplex PCR; TCRdb holds only in-frame clones, not every one. The table includes roughly 250,000 clones, about four fifths detected once. Sequencing input: PBMCs or T cells enriched from blood (not recorded which). These receptors were obtained from a woman in her forties who had been exposed to COVID-19.

The rearrangement joins TRBV2 to TRBJ1-2; weak D call: TRBD1 (5 bases). Per the germline V gene, CDR1 is SNHLY and CDR2 is FYNNEI. This CDR3 is built from 15 residues. Trimming cost V 3 bases and J 2 bases, with 13 bases left between them. The CDR3 DNA is TGTGCCAGCAGTGAGGGGGGGGAACTGAACTATGGCTACACCTTC. Residues: CASSEGGELNYGYTF.

This chain connects TRBV18 to TRBJ1-2; TRBD1 might be the D (5 bases). This CDR3 contains 15 residues. Trimming removed 3 bases from V and 2 bases from J, with 13 bases in between. Germline V gene sequence: CDR1 KGHSH, CDR2 LQKENI. CDR3 loop: CASSPEGPVNYGYTF. In DNA, the CDR3 is TGTGCCAGCTCACCGGAGGGGCCCGTAAACTATGGCTACACCTTC.

About this clone itself: A read error may produce the germline difference seen at one junction end. The V and J genes are TRBV6-2 or TRBV6-3 and TRBJ1-4, with no clear D. The CDR3 totals 14 residues. CDR1 is MNHEY and CDR2 is SVGEGT in the germline V gene. The CDR3 nucleotides are TGTGCCAGCAGTTACCGATGGACTACTGAAAAACTGTTTTTT. Residues: CASSYRWTTEKLFF.

The chain joins TRBV7-3 to TRBJ2-5, with TRBD2 identical over 9 bases. The CDR3 loop spans 16 amino acids. The V gene end was trimmed by 2 bases and the J gene end by 4 bases; junction bases not matched to a gene: 8. CDR1 is SGHTA, CDR2 FQGTGA, per germline. The CDR3 DNA reads TGTGCCAGCAGCTTAGGTAGCGGGGGAAATGGAGAGACCCAGTACTTC. It encodes CASSLGSGGNGETQYF.

This chain links TRBV12-5 with TRBJ2-7, with 7 bases lining up with TRBD1. Germline loops: CDR1 LGHNT, CDR2 FRNRAP. The CDR3 spans 14 residues. V lost 5 bases and J lost 3; bases outside the gene matches: 7. CDR3 sequence reads: CASGPRQGSYEQYF. In DNA, the CDR3 is TGTGCTAGTGGTCCCCGACAGGGTAGCTACGAGCAGTACTTC.

V is TRBV29-1 and J is TRBJ1-2; TRBD1 is a possible D gene (5 bases). CDR1 SQVTM and CDR2 ANQGSEA come from the germline V gene. The CDR3 has 14 amino acids. With 1 base removed from V and 5 bases from J, the gap between germline ends came to 14 bases. The CDR3 loop is CSVEVNSKGYGYTF. The CDR3 bases are TGCAGCGTTGAAGTGAACAGCAAGGGGTATGGCTACACCTTC.

V gene TRBV4-1 combines with J gene TRBJ1-4; TRBD1 agrees at 7 bases. Germline lookup yields CDR1 MGHRA and CDR2 YSYEKL. The V and J ends lost 2 bases and 5 bases, in that order; junction bases with no gene match: 5. The CDR3 length is 15 residues. In DNA, the CDR3 is TGCGCCAGCAGCCAAACCGGGACAGTCAATGAAAAACTGTTTTTT. It encodes CASSQTGTVNEKLFF.

This clone was picked up a small number of times. This chain links TRBV27 with TRBJ2-2, with a tentative D call TRBD2 (5 bases). The CDR3 contains 14 residues. The V end was cut by 4 bases, the J end by 3 bases, with 9 bases between. Per germline, CDR1 MNHEY and CDR2 SMNVEV (reference sequence). The CDR3 region is CASSYGSDTGELFF. The CDR3 nucleotides are TGTGCCAGCAGTTATGGTAGCGACACCGGGGAGCTGTTTTTT.

The chain joins TRBV6-1 to TRBJ2-5, with a tentative D call TRBD2 (6 bases). Trimming pared 3 bases from V and 1 base from J, leaving 18 bases between. The CDR3 covers 17 residues. Germline lookup yields CDR1 MNHNS and CDR2 SASEGT. The DNA of the CDR3 is TGTGCCAGCAGTGAGATGTGGAGTAGCGGAGTCCAAGAGACCCAGTACTTC. Translating it yields CASSEMWSSGVQETQYF.

This sequence joins TRBV5-5 and TRBJ2-5; tentative D call: TRBD2 (6 bases). This CDR3 is 15 amino acids long. Germline lookup yields CDR1 SGHKS and CDR2 YYEKEE (reference sequence). The V end lost 2 bases, the J end lost 5 bases, and 16 bases lay between the germline ends. In DNA form, the CDR3 reads TGTGCCAGCAGCTTTTTGTCTTGGGCGGGGGAGACCCAGTACTTC. It codes for CASSFLSWAGETQYF.

The CDR3 nucleotides read TGTGCCAGCAGGGGAGGGGGGGATACGCAGTATTTT. Translated: CASRGGGDTQYF. The gene calls are TRBV2 and TRBJ2-3, with a possible D match to TRBD2 (7 bases). CDR3 length equals 12 residues. CDR1 and CDR2 (germline): SNHLY, FYNNEI. V dropped 6 bases and J dropped 6 bases, with 10 bases sitting between them.

V gene TRBV11-2 combines with J gene TRBJ2-7; unclear D gene. Trimming took off 5 bases at V and 1 base at J, with 15 bases between the two ends. The germline V gene has CDR1 SGHAT and CDR2 FQNNGV. This CDR3 has 15 amino acids. CDR3 in amino acids: CASSPRSSGSYEQYF. CDR3 nucleotides: TGTGCCAGCAGCCCAAGAAGCTCGGGTTCCTACGAGCAGTACTTC.

This chain links TRBV7-2 with TRBJ1-1; 8 bases align to TRBD1. CDR3 length equals 15 residues. Trimming cost V 2 bases and J 5 bases; bases outside gene matches: 7. Per germline, CDR1 SGHTA and CDR2 FQGNSA. The CDR3 spells CASSLLGQGHTEAFF. For the CDR3, the DNA is TGTGCCAGCAGCTTATTAGGACAGGGCCATACTGAAGCTTTCTTT.

This chain connects TRBV3-1 (or the pseudogene TRBV3-2) to TRBJ1-1, with 9 bases identical to TRBD1. V shed 3 bases and J 6 bases; nucleotides not matched to a gene: 14. The CDR3 is 17 residues long. Germline V gives CDR1 LGHDT, CDR2 YNNKEL (reference sequence). CDR3: CASSQGTGWDRDSEAFF. The CDR3 bases are TGTGCCAGCAGCCAGGGGACCGGTTGGGACAGGGACTCTGAAGCTTTCTTT.

V usage is TRBV12-3 or TRBV12-4 and J usage is TRBJ1-2, with TRBD1 matching over 10 bases. CDR3 length: 13 residues. The junction had 8 bases not matched to a gene; V was cut back by 6 bases and J by 10 bases. The DNA of the CDR3 is TGTGCCAGCAGACAAGGACAGGGGGAAGACTACACCTTC. It translates to CASRQGQGEDYTF.

A remark on this clone: The sample carries other DNA sequences with the same CDR3. The rearrangement links TRBV7-2 to TRBJ2-5; tentative D call: TRBD2 (5 bases). Germline V CDR1 and CDR2: SGHTA, FQGNSA. The CDR3 length is 15 residues. Trimming pared 1 base from V and 1 base from J, leaving 10 bases between. The CDR3 here is CASSLVEGSQETQYF. CDR3 bases: TGTGCCAGCAGCTTAGTAGAAGGGAGCCAAGAGACCCAGTACTTC.

This clone was seen only a few times. The rearrangement links TRBV12-3 or TRBV12-4 to TRBJ1-6, with 9 bases fitting TRBD1. The V and J ends lost 3 bases and 9 bases, in that order; junction bases with no gene match: 0. CDR3 length equals 13 residues. In DNA form, the CDR3 reads TGTGCCAGCAGTTTGGGACAGGGTTCACCCCTCCACTTT. It translates to CASSLGQGSPLHF.

This sequence joins TRBV21-1 and TRBJ1-1; TRBD1 reflects the table's D call only, with no check against the DNA. TRBV21-1 is shown as a pseudogene. This CDR3 has 15 residues. The CDR3 loop is CASSTKTGRRTEAFF. As DNA, the CDR3 is TGTGCCAGCAGCACCAAGACAGGGAGGCGGACTGAAGCTTTCTTT.

This chain joins TRBV27 and TRBJ2-1; TRBD2 matches 11 bases. The germline V gene encodes CDR1 MNHEY and CDR2 SMNVEV (reference sequence). The CDR3 length is 15 residues. Trimming took 6 bases from V and 6 from J; bases not matched to a gene: 7. The CDR3 here is CASRVSGGAPNEQFF. CDR3 sequence (DNA): TGTGCCAGCAGGGTTAGCGGGGGGGCACCCAATGAGCAGTTCTTC.

This chain joins TRBV3-1 (or the pseudogene TRBV3-2) and TRBJ1-1, with 9 bases aligning to TRBD1. Germline assignment: CDR1 LGHDT and CDR2 YNNKEL (reference sequence). The CDR3 runs 14 residues. V trimming: 6 bases; J trimming: 5 bases; junction bases outside the gene matches: 7. CDR3 DNA sequence: TGTGCCAGCAGTTCAAGGGACAGGGAGACTGAAGCTTTCTTT. Its protein is CASSSRDRETEAFF.

This clone was seen only once. This sequence joins TRBV3-1 (or the pseudogene TRBV3-2) and TRBJ1-6, with 7 bases identical to TRBD1. Trimming took 7 bases from V and 8 from J; bases not matched to a gene: 5. CDR3 length: 13 amino acids. Germline CDR1 is LGHDT and CDR2 is YNNKEL (reference sequence). In DNA, the CDR3 is TGTGCCAGCAAGGGGCAGGGGGATTCACCCCTCCACTTT. Encoded protein: CASKGQGDSPLHF.

The V call is TRBV7-8, the J call TRBJ1-3; possible D gene TRBD1, 5 bases. This CDR3 is built from 15 residues. Per germline, CDR1 SGHVS and CDR2 FQNEAQ. V lost 4 bases and J lost 0, with 10 bases in between. CDR3 in DNA: TGTGCCAGCAGCTGGGCGGGGGGCTCTGGAAACACCATATATTTT. Protein: CASSWAGGSGNTIYF.

The chain employs TRBV2 and TRBJ2-5; TRBD1 aligns across 12 bases. The germline CDR1 and CDR2 sequences are SNHLY and FYNNEI. CDR3 length: 14 residues. With 8 bases clipped from V and 5 bases from J, the junction kept 6 bases outside the gene matches. CDR3 sequence: CASQGQGAEETQYF. CDR3 nucleotide sequence: TGTGCCAGCCAGGGACAGGGGGCGGAGGAGACCCAGTACTTC. Full variable domain (remainder filled in from reference TRBV2 and TRBJ2-5): EPEVTQTPSHQVTQMGQEVILRCVPISNHLYFYWYRQILGQKVEFLVSFYNNEISEKSEIFDDQFSVERPDGSNFTLKIRSTKLEDSAMYFCASQGQGAEETQYFGPGTRLLVL.

The V gene is TRBV27, the J gene TRBJ1-2; 9 positions match TRBD1. This CDR3 is 14 amino acids long. Germline V lookup: CDR1 MNHEY, CDR2 SMNVEV (reference sequence). V lost 7 bases and J lost 8; bases outside the gene matches: 11. The CDR3 is CASKRDRVGWGYTF. The CDR3, as DNA: TGTGCCAGCAAGCGGGACAGGGTAGGGTGGGGCTACACCTTC.

The V call is TRBV28, the J call TRBJ1-5; 8 bases are a match to TRBD1. Trimming at V came to 6 bases and at J to 7 bases, leaving 8 bases not matched to a gene. The CDR3 is made up of 14 amino acids. Germline values: CDR1 MDHEN, CDR2 SYDVKM. CDR3 protein: CASSPDRGRQPQHF. CDR3 bases: TGTGCCAGCAGCCCAGACAGGGGTCGACAGCCCCAGCATTTT.

This clone was seen a single time. The rearrangement uses TRBV27 and TRBJ2-7; TRBD2 matches at 10 bases. V shed 8 bases and J 3 bases; nucleotides not matched to a gene: 7. Germline V CDR1 and CDR2: MNHEY, SMNVEV (reference sequence). The CDR3 has 14 residues. In nucleotides, the CDR3 is TGTGCCAGCCAGCGGGGGGGGACGTACTACGAGCAGTACTTC. Translating gives CASQRGGTYYEQYF.

This chain uses TRBV6-5 with TRBJ1-5; D perhaps matches TRBD1 (6 bases). The CDR3 runs 15 residues. Trimming pared 6 bases from V and 1 base from J, leaving 13 bases between. Germline CDR1 reads MNHEY; CDR2 reads SVGAGI. In DNA form, the CDR3 reads TGTGCCAGCAGGCCTACAGGGTCGAGCAATCAGCCCCAGCATTTT. Its translation is CASRPTGSSNQPQHF.

CDR3 protein: CATRGGKDIQYF. In nucleotides, the CDR3 is TGTGCCACTCGGGGAGGGAAAGACATTCAGTACTTC. The rearrangement joins TRBV24-1 to TRBJ2-4, with 7 bases aligning to TRBD2. V lost 10 bases and J lost 8; bases outside the gene matches: 7. CDR1 and CDR2 (germline): KGHDR, SFDVKD. The length of the CDR3 is 12 residues.

The chain employs TRBV5-4 and TRBJ1-1; no clear D gene. V was pared by 4 bases and J by 1 base, with 14 bases between. The germline gives CDR1 SGHNT, CDR2 YYREEE (reference sequence). The CDR3 spans 15 residues. The CDR3 protein is CASSPRFGENTEAFF. Written as DNA, the CDR3 is TGTGCCAGCAGCCCGAGATTCGGGGAGAACACTGAAGCTTTCTTT. Full variable domain (remainder filled in from reference TRBV5-4 and TRBJ1-1): ETGVTQSPTHLIKTRGQQVTLRCSSQSGHNTVSWYQQALGQGPQFIFQYYREEENGRGNFPPRFSGLQFPNYSSELNVNALELDDSALYLCASSPRFGENTEAFFGQGTRLTVV.